This T cell receptor (beta chain) was sequenced during a study of beta chain features in type 1 diabetes. Germline CDR1 is MNHNS and CDR2 is SASEGT. The CDR3 is 13 residues long. Trimming stripped 3 bases from V and 1 base from J, with 6 bases between. Study-wide findings and caveats: Type 1 diabetes patients had TCRB CDR3s that were shorter (moderately but significantly so) in all four CD4+ subsets.

This clone was observed once. Its antigen is undetermined. Expressed TCRB transcripts were sequenced, since all the RNA that had been isolated was reverse transcribed. The repertoire was sequenced with immunoSEQ multiplex PCR; TCRdb's copy has only in-frame clones and lacks some. Among about 710,000 clones, over 12% were seen once, and the ten largest hold 0.035% to 0.045%. The sequencing input was naive CD4+ T cells from blood. V is TRBV6-1 and J is TRBJ2-5; D not resolved. The clonotype comes from a man between 18 and 35 years old with type 1 diabetes. CDR3 nucleotide sequence: TGTGCCAGCAGTGAGGGCACCCAAGAGACCCAGTACTTC. Amino acids: CASSEGTQETQYF.